This T cell receptor (beta chain) was captured in a study of blood T cell repertoires in COVID-19 (dated by TCRdb to 2018 to 2020). Concerning the study at large: Samples covering the acute and convalescent phases of COVID-19 were provided by collaborators in the United States, Italy and Spain. Samples were obtained from the ongoing ImmuneRACE study (first 160 participants) and from 1,200 or so subjects provided by 6 global collaborators. The prospective study material was composed of cDNA or gDNA derived from T cells, B-cell-depleted T cells, or PBMCs. Sample metadata almost always included a de-identified subject ID, COVID-19 status, age in years and sex. The dataset comprised deeply sampled blood TCRbeta repertoires from subjects exposed to, actively infected with, or recovered from COVID-19. Where HLA class I and class II types were available, the types were taken from metadata supplied by the sample provider, not from assay-based typing. The repertoires were released in a freely available public database meant as a resource for research on the immune response to SARS-CoV-2. Overall study outcomes, separate from this receptor: How much clinical and demographic metadata was included differed by source and by participant, and the metadata was provided uncurated.

Whole blood was collected in K2EDTA tubes by collaborating institutions according to the institutions' own protocols. For TCRbeta analysis, collaborator samples were shipped as frozen whole blood, as isolated PBMCs, or as DNA extracted from either sample type. CDR1 and CDR2 are read off the germline V gene (reference sequence) as GTSNPN and SVGIG. The CDR3 measures 16 amino acids from cysteine to phenylalanine. Only CDR3 DNA remains: 48 bases, in frame from the first base. V and J are trimmed by 3 bases and 3 bases, and the gene matches miss 10 bases of the junction. TCRbeta CDR3 regions were amplified from genomic DNA by means of the immunoSEQ Assay, a bias-controlled multiplex PCR. Per the source publication's procedure: Nucleated cell counts per sample were estimated from amplification of reference gene primers within the assay. To quantify the absolute abundance of each unique TCRbeta CDR3 rearrangement, sequence reads were collapsed and filtered. For each sample, productive Simpson clonality was calculated by taking the square root of Simpson's diversity index across productive rearrangements. Here the immuneACCESS table is served through TCRdb, limited to in-frame sequences with V and J called. Missing clones are a known gap in these copies; in checked studies unresolved V genes cover under half, and the rest lacks a known reason. Clone size and the V and J calls come from that table; the DNA yielded D and trimming. The sample table contains about 160,000 clones; only one count was recorded for under 95% of them. The ten largest clones take up about 2% of the sample.

Remarks on this clone: The target of this receptor is not known. Base qualities are not recorded, but no much larger clone differs from it by a single base.

The specimen sequenced was peripheral blood. The V and J segments used are TRBV30 and TRBJ1-5; 8 middle bases align to TRBD1. The clonotype was recovered from a man between 18 and 29 years old with acute or convalescent COVID-19. The DNA sequence is as follows: TGTGCCTGGAGCGAAAAGGGGACAGGTTTCAATCAGCCCCAGCATTTT. Translated, it gives CAWSEKGTGFNQPQHF.